This paragraph reports one TCR beta chain. Germline V gives CDR1 MNHEY, CDR2 SVGAGI. This CDR3 contains 15 residues. The ends were cut back, 6 bases at V and 0 bases at J, with 12 bases in the middle. The data belong to a study of blood T cell repertoires in COVID-19. The protocol was immunoSEQ multiplex PCR, while the TCRdb copy is restricted to in-frame clones and leaves out a portion. Seen here are a few hundred thousand clones, about 86% observed once, and the top ten hold 4.1%. This receptor was obtained from a man aged 25 to 40 with acute COVID-19. The rearrangement links TRBV6-5 to TRBJ1-3; D call uncertain. Sequenced input: PBMCs or T cells enriched from blood (not recorded which). The CDR3 DNA reads TGTGCCAGCAGCCATAGGGAGAGCTCTGGAAACACCATATATTTT. The encoded protein is CASSHRESSGNTIYF.